The next 22 T cell receptor beta chains were all read from a single sample in a study of T cell clonotyping in hematopoietic cell transplantation. Method: immunoSEQ multiplex PCR; TCRdb's copy keeps in-frame clones and lacks some. This table has about 27,000 clones, more than 70% appearing once. Indicated time point: recipient sample about 28 days before transplant, after cytoreduction. The sequenced sample was peripheral blood mononuclear cells, obtained before stem cell transplant. The receptors here all came from a man aged 45-65 years with myelodysplastic syndrome. Some clones in this sample may be carry-over from other donors' samples.

The CDR3 loop is CASSFWGAGTEAFF. For the CDR3, the DNA is TGTGCCAGCAGTTTTTGGGGCGCGGGCACTGAAGCTTTCTTT. The chain joins TRBV28 to TRBJ1-1, with D possibly TRBD1 on 5 matching bases. V gave up 3 bases and J gave up 4 bases, with 12 bases separating them. Germline V gene lookup returns CDR1 MDHEN and CDR2 SYDVKM. The length of the CDR3 is 14 residues.

The chain uses TRBV30 and TRBJ1-1; no reliable D call. The CDR3 runs 13 residues. The V gene lost 3 bases and the J gene lost 2 bases, with 10 bases spanning the gap. CDR1 and CDR2 from the germline V gene are GTSNPN and SVGIG (reference sequence). The CDR3 spells CAWRQRVNTEAFF. CDR3 DNA: TGTGCCTGGAGGCAGAGGGTTAACACTGAAGCTTTCTTT.

This chain links TRBV5-1 with TRBJ2-2; 7 bases fit TRBD1. CDR1 and CDR2 from the germline V gene are SGHRS and YFSETQ. CDR3 length: 16 residues. J was trimmed by 1 base and V by 5 bases; bases with no gene match: 8. The CDR3 coding sequence is TGCGCCAGCAGGACCCCAACAGGGGAGAACACCGGGGAGCTGTTTTTT. It specifies CASRTPTGENTGELFF.

This chain uses TRBV4-3 with TRBJ2-6; the D is unclear. The CDR3 loop spans 16 amino acids. CDR1 and CDR2 (germline): LGHNA, YSLEER. The V end was cut by 1 base, the J end by 1 base, with 8 bases between. CDR3 nucleotides: TGCGCCAGCAGCCAAGTGGCGGTTTCTGGGGCCAACGTCCTGACTTTC. Its translation: CASSQVAVSGANVLTF.

The CDR3 sequence: CASSRTGMNTGELFF. CDR3 DNA: TGTGCCAGTAGTAGGACAGGAATGAACACCGGGGAGCTGTTTTTT. The rearrangement links TRBV19 to TRBJ2-2; 7 nucleotides line up with TRBD1. The V gene's germline CDR1 is LNHDA and CDR2 SQIVND (reference sequence). J lost 1 base, V lost 4 bases, and 3 bases had no gene match. The CDR3 has 15 amino acids.

The J gene is TRBJ2-5, the V gene TRBV30; D not resolved. The CDR3 totals 11 residues. V lost 5 bases, J lost 3 bases, and 7 bases lay in between. Per germline, CDR1 GTSNPN and CDR2 SVGIG (reference sequence). The DNA for the CDR3 is TGTGCCTGGGGCTCCGAAGAGACCCAGTACTTC. It encodes CAWGSEETQYF.

The chain carries TRBV6-5 and TRBJ1-5; a possible D gene is TRBD1 (6 bases). V gave up 5 bases and J gave up 7 bases, with 12 bases separating them. This CDR3 has 13 residues. CDR1 and CDR2 from the germline V gene are MNHEY and SVGAGI. The CDR3 sequence is CASSQGWGQPQHF. The CDR3 coding sequence is TGTGCCAGCAGTCAGGGGTGGGGGCAGCCCCAGCATTTT.

Here the CDR3 reads CASSSPYPPYHTDTQYF. Here the CDR3 DNA reads TGTGCCAGCAGCTCCCCCTACCCCCCATACCACACAGATACGCAGTATTTT. The chain has TRBV5-7 and TRBJ2-3; D is unclear. TRBV5-7 is identified as an open reading frame with a role that is uncertain. This CDR3 contains 17 residues. V was trimmed by 3 bases and J by 2 bases, leaving 19 bases between them.

The rearrangement links TRBV25-1 to TRBJ1-4; D is ambiguous. Trimming cost V 2 bases and J 5 bases, with 12 bases left between them. The CDR3 is made up of 15 amino acids. The germline V gene encodes CDR1 MGHDK and CDR2 SYGVNS. This CDR3 is CASSEPEPQNEKLFF. In nucleotides, the CDR3 is TGTGCCAGCAGTGAACCTGAGCCTCAAAATGAAAAACTGTTTTTT.

The rearrangement joins TRBV6-5 to TRBJ2-3, with TRBD2 as a possible D gene (5 bases). Germline V gene data show CDR1 as MNHEY and CDR2 as SVGAGI. Trimming cost V 1 base and J 0 bases, with 11 bases left between them. This CDR3 comprises 16 residues. The CDR3 reads CASSYWRTVSTDTQYF. The CDR3, as DNA: TGTGCCAGCAGTTACTGGAGGACGGTCAGCACAGATACGCAGTATTTT.

This chain joins TRBV30 and TRBJ1-1; the D is unclear. The V end lost 1 base, the J end lost 7 bases, and 7 bases lay between the germline ends. This CDR3 has 11 residues. From germline, CDR1 is GTSNPN and CDR2 SVGIG (reference sequence). Here the CDR3 DNA reads TGTGCCTGGAGTGAGAGACATGAAGCTTTCTTT. This gives the protein CAWSERHEAFF.

This clone was counted a few times. The chain employs TRBV28 and TRBJ2-7; 7 positions match TRBD2. The CDR3 runs to 16 residues. Trimming took 6 bases from V and 2 from J; bases not matched to a gene: 13. The germline gives CDR1 MDHEN, CDR2 SYDVKM. CDR3 amino acids: CASSPRGGSTAYEQYF. In nucleotides, the CDR3 is TGTGCCAGCAGCCCAAGGGGAGGGAGTACTGCCTACGAGCAGTACTTC.

There are a few counts of this clone. V and J are TRBV4-2 and TRBJ1-6; 10 positions agree with TRBD1. Germline V gene lookup returns CDR1 LGHNA and CDR2 YNFKEQ. Trimming took 1 base from V and 7 from J; bases not matched to a gene: 1. CDR3 length: 15 amino acids. Written as DNA, the CDR3 is TGTGCCAGCAGCCAAGGGACAGGGGGGAATTCACCCCTCCACTTT. This encodes CASSQGTGGNSPLHF.

CDR3 in DNA: TGTGCCAGCAGCTTAGGGGTCGGCTACGAGCAGTACTTC. Translated, it gives CASSLGVGYEQYF. The chain carries TRBV11-1 and TRBJ2-7; no reliable D call. The CDR3 totals 13 residues. The V and J ends lost 1 base and 3 bases respectively, with 7 bases between them. The germline CDR1 and CDR2 sequences are SGHAT and FQDESV (reference sequence).

J is TRBJ1-3 and V is TRBV30; D is unresolved. V dropped 1 base and J dropped 4 bases, with 8 bases sitting between them. Per germline, CDR1 GTSNPN and CDR2 SVGIG (reference sequence). The CDR3 runs to 13 residues. In DNA form, the CDR3 reads TGTGCCTGGAGTGCAGGACTCGGAAACACCATATATTTT. Its protein product is CAWSAGLGNTIYF.

In its sample, this clone was seen a few times. The chain couples TRBV4-1 to TRBJ1-5, with D unresolved. The CDR3 totals 15 residues. Germline CDR1 MGHRA, CDR2 YSYEKL. V gave up 0 bases and J gave up 6 bases, with 12 bases separating them. The CDR3 reads CASSQEYGSGQPQHF. The CDR3 DNA sequence: TGCGCCAGCAGCCAAGAATACGGAAGTGGTCAGCCCCAGCATTTT.

This chain links TRBV4-2 with TRBJ1-1; D may be TRBD1 (6 bases). Germline-derived CDR1 and CDR2 are LGHNA and YNFKEQ. V lost 1 base to trimming and J lost 1 base, with 10 bases between them. This CDR3 has 15 amino acids. The CDR3 sequence: CASSQVQGQNTEAFF. The CDR3, as DNA: TGTGCCAGCAGCCAAGTGCAGGGACAGAACACTGAAGCTTTCTTT.

This chain links TRBV30 with TRBJ2-7; no definite D call. Germline assignment: CDR1 GTSNPN and CDR2 SVGIG (reference sequence). The CDR3 consists of 12 residues. V lost 1 base and J lost 2, with 6 bases in between. CDR3 protein: CAWSGGPYEQYF. As DNA, the CDR3 is TGTGCCTGGAGTGGGGGTCCCTACGAGCAGTACTTC. Using reference TRBV30 and TRBJ2-7 for the parts outside the CDR3, the full variable domain is SQTIHQWPATLVQPVGSPLSLECTVEGTSNPNLYWYRQAAGRGLQLLFYSVGIGQISSEVPQNLSASRPQDRQFILSSKKLLLSDSGFYLCAWSGGPYEQYFGPGTRLTVT.

The chain has TRBV5-4 and TRBJ1-2, with 7 bases fitting TRBD1. Trimming cost V 4 bases and J 4 bases; bases outside gene matches: 16. From germline, CDR1 is SGHNT and CDR2 YYREEE (reference sequence). The CDR3 spans 17 residues. CDR3 bases: TGTGCCAGCAGCCCAACCGACAGGGCGGCAGGGATCTATGGCTACACCTTC. Translation: CASSPTDRAAGIYGYTF.

This chain joins TRBV29-1 and TRBJ2-2, with a possible D match to TRBD1 (7 bases). Germline V gives CDR1 SQVTM, CDR2 ANQGSEA. This CDR3 spans 13 amino acids. The V end lost 4 bases, the J end lost 6 bases, and 12 bases lay between the germline ends. CDR3 DNA: TGCAGCGTTGGCGGAGGGGGCGCCGGGGAGCTGTTTTTT. This sequence encodes CSVGGGGAGELFF.

Points on this clone: Relative to the germline gene, one junction end is altered; a read error may explain this. The chain uses TRBV7-7 and TRBJ2-5; weak D call: TRBD2 (5 bases). The CDR3 spans 13 residues. Germline-derived CDR1 and CDR2 are SSHAT and FNYEAQ (reference sequence). Here the CDR3 DNA reads TGTGCTAGCACCTCCCTCCCGGGGGAGACCCAGTACTTC. Translated: CASTSLPGETQYF.

The chain carries TRBV30 and TRBJ2-3, with no clear D. The germline CDR1 and CDR2 sequences are GTSNPN and SVGIG (reference sequence). The CDR3 runs 12 residues. V was trimmed by 7 bases and J by 0 bases, leaving 8 bases between them. DNA for the CDR3: TGTGCCTCCAAGGGTAGCACAGATACGCAGTATTTT. It translates to CASKGSTDTQYF.